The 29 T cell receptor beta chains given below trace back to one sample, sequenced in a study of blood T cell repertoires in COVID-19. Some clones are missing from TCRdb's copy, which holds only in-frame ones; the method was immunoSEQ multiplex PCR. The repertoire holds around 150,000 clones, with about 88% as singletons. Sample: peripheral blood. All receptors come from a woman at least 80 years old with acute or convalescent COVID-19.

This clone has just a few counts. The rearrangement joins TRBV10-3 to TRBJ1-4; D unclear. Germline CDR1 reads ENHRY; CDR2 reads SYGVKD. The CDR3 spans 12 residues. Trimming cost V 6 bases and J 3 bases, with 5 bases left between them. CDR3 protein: CAISPSNEKLFF. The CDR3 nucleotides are TGTGCCATCAGCCCCTCTAATGAAAAACTGTTTTTT.

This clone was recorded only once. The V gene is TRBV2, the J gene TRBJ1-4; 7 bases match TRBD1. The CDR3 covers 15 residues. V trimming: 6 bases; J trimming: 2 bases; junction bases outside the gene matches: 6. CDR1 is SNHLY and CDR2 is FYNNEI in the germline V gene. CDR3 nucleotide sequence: TGTGCCAGCAGCCGAGAACAGGGGACTAATGAAAAACTGTTTTTT. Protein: CASSREQGTNEKLFF.

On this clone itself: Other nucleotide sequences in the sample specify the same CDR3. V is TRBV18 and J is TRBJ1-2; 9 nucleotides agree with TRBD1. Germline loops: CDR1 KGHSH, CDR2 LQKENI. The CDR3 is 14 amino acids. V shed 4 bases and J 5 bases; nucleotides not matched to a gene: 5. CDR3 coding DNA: TGTGCCAGCTCACGGACAGGGGAACCGTATGGCTACACCTTC. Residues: CASSRTGEPYGYTF.

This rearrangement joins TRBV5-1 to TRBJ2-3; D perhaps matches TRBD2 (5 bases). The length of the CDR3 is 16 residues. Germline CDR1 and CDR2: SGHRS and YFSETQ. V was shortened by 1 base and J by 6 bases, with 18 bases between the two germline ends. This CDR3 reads CASSLLSSSRSDTQYF. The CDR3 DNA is TGCGCCAGCAGCTTGTTGTCTAGCTCCCGTTCGGATACGCAGTATTTT.

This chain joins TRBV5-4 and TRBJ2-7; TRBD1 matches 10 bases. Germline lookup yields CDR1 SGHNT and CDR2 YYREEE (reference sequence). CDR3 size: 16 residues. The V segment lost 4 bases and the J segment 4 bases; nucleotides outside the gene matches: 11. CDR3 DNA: TGTGCCAGCAGCCCGCCGGGACAGGGGAAACCTTACGAGCAGTACTTC. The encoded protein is CASSPPGQGKPYEQYF.

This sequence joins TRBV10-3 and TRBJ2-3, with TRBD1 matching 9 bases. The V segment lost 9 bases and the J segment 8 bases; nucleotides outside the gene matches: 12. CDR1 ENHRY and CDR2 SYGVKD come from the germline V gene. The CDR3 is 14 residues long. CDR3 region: CAISRDRDEGTQYF. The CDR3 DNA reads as TGTGCCATTAGCCGGGACAGGGATGAGGGTACGCAGTATTTT.

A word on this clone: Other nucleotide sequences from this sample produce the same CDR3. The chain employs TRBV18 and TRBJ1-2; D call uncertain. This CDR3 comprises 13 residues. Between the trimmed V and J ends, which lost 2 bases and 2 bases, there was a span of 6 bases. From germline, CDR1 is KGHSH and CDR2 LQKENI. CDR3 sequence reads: CASSPAENYGYTF. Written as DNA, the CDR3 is TGTGCCAGCTCACCAGCGGAAAACTATGGCTACACCTTC.

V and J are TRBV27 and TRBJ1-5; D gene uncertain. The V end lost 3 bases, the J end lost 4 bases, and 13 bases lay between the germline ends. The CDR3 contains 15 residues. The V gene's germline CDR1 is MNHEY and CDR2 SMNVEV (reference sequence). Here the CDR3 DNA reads TGTGCCAGCAGTTTCGTAGAGCGGCCGAATCAGCCCCAGCATTTT. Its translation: CASSFVERPNQPQHF.

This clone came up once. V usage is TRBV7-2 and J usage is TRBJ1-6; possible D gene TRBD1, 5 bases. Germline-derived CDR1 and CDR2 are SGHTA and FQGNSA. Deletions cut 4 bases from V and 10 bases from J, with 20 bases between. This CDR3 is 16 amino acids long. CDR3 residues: CASSSRGGEIGSPLHF. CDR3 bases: TGTGCCAGCAGCTCCCGTGGAGGGGAGATAGGATCACCCCTCCACTTT.

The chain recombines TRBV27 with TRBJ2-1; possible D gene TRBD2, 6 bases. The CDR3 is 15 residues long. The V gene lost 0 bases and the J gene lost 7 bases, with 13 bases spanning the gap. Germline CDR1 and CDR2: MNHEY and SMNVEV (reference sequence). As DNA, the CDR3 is TGTGCCAGCAGTTTATCGTATGGTGGGACTAATGAGCAGTTCTTC. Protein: CASSLSYGGTNEQFF.

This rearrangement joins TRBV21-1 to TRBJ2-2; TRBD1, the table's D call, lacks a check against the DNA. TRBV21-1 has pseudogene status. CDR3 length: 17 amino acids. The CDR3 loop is CASSTGLRTRDSGELFF. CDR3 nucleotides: TGTGCCAGCAGCACGGGTCTTCGGACCAGAGACAGCGGGGAGCTGTTTTTT.

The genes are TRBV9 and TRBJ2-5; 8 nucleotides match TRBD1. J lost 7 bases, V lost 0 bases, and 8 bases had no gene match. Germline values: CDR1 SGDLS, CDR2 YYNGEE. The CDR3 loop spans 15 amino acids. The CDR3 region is CASSVATGQGGTQYF. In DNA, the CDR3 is TGTGCCAGCAGCGTAGCTACAGGACAGGGCGGGACCCAGTACTTC.

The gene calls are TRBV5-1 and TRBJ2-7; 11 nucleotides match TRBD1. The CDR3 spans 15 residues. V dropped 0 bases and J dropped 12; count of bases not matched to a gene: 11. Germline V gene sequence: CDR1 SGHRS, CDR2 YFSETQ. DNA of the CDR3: TGCGCCAGCAGCTTGGGCCGGACAGGGGGCGCTGGTCCGTACTTC. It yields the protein CASSLGRTGGAGPYF.

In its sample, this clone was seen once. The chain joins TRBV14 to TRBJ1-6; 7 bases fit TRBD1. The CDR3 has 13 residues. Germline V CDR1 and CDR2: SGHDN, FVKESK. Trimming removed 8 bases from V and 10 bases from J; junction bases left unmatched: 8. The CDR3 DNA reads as TGTGCCAGCCGGGACAGCCATTTGTCACCCCTCCACTTT. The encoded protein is CASRDSHLSPLHF. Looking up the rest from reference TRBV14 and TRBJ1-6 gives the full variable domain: EAGVTQFPSHSVIEKGQTVTLRCDPISGHDNLYWYRRVMGKEIKFLLHFVKESKQDESGMPNNRFLAERTGGTYSTLKVQPAELEDSGVYFCASRDSHLSPLHFGNGTRLTVT.

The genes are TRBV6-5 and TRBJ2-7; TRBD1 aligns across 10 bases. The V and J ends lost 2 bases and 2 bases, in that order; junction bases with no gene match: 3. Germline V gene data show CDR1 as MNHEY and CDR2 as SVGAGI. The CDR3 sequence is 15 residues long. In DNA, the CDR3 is TGTGCCAGCAGTTACGGGACAGGGGATACCTACGAGCAGTACTTC. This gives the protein CASSYGTGDTYEQYF.

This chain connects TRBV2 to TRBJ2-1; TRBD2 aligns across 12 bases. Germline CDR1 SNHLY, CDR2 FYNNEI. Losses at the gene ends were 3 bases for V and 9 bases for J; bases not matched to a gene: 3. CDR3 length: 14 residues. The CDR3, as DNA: TGTGCCAGCAGTGAGACTAGCGGGAGACCTGAGCAGTTCTTC. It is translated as CASSETSGRPEQFF.

CDR3 nucleotides: TGTGCCAGCAGCCGCACAGGGGGTGGGAACGAGCAGTACTTC. It encodes CASSRTGGGNEQYF. The chain has TRBV3-1 (or the pseudogene TRBV3-2) and TRBJ2-7, with 8 bases matching TRBD1. Germline-derived CDR1 and CDR2 are LGHDT and YNNKEL (reference sequence). V shed 4 bases and J 5 bases; nucleotides not matched to a gene: 7. CDR3 size: 14 residues.

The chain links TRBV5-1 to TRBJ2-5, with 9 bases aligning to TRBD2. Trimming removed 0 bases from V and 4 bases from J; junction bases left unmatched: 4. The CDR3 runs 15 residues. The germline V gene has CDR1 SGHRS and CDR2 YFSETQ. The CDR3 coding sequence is TGCGCCAGCAGCTTGGATAGCGGGGGTTCAGAGACCCAGTACTTC. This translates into CASSLDSGGSETQYF.

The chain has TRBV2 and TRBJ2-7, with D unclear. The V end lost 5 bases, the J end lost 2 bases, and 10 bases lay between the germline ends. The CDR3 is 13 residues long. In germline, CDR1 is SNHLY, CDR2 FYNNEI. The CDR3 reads CASSNSLTYEQYF. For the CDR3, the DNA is TGTGCCAGCAGTAATAGCCTAACCTACGAGCAGTACTTC.

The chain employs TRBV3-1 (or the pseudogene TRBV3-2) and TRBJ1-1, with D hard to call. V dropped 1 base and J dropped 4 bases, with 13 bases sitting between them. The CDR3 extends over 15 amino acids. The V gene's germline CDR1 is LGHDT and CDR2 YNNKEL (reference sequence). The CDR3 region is CASSQGGILGTEAFF. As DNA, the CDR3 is TGTGCCAGCAGCCAAGGAGGGATTCTCGGCACTGAAGCTTTCTTT.

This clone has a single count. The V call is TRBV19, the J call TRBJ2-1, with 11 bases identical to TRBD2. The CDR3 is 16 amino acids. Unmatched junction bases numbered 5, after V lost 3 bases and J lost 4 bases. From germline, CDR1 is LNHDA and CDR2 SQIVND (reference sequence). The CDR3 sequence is CASSIRASGRYNEQFF. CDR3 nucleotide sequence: TGTGCCAGTAGTATCAGGGCTAGCGGGAGGTACAATGAGCAGTTCTTC.

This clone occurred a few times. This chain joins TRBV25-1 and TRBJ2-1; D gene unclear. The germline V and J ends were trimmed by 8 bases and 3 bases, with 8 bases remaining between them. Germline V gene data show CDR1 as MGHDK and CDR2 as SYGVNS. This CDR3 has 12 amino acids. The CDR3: CASSQIYNEQFF. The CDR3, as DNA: TGTGCCAGCTCTCAGATCTACAATGAGCAGTTCTTC.

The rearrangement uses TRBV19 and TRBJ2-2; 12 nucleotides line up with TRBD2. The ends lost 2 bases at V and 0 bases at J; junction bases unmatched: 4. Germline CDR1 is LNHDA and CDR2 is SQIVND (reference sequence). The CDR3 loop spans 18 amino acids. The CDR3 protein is CASSIRGLAGPNTGELFF. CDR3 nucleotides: TGTGCCAGTAGTATACGAGGACTAGCGGGGCCGAACACCGGGGAGCTGTTTTTT.

CDR3 residues: CASSRASTGELFF. The DNA for the CDR3 is TGTGCCAGCAGCCGAGCATCCACCGGGGAGCTGTTTTTT. The V call is TRBV5-5, the J call TRBJ2-2; D remains ambiguous. The V gene's germline CDR1 is SGHKS and CDR2 YYEKEE (reference sequence). The CDR3 runs 13 residues. The V end was cut by 4 bases, the J end by 4 bases, with 8 bases between.

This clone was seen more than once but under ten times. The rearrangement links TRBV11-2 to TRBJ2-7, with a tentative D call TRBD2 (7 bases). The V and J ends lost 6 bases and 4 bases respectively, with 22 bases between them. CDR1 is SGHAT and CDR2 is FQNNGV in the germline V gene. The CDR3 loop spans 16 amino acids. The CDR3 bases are TGTGCCAGCAGGACCTTGGGGGGGCGGTCATCTTACGAGCAGTACTTC. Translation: CASRTLGGRSSYEQYF.

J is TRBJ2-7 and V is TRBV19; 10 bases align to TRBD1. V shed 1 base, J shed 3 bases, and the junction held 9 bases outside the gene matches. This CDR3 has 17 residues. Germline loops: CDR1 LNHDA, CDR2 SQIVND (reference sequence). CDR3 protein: CASSIAAGDRGGYEQYF. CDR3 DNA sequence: TGTGCCAGTAGTATAGCCGCCGGGGACAGGGGTGGCTACGAGCAGTACTTC.

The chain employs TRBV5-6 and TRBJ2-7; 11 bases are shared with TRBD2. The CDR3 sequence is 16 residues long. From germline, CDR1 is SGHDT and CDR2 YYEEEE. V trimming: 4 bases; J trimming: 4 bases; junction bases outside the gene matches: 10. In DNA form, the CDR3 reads TGTGCCAGCAGCAGTGTCACAGGACTAGCGGGTTACGAGCAGTACTTC. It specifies CASSSVTGLAGYEQYF.

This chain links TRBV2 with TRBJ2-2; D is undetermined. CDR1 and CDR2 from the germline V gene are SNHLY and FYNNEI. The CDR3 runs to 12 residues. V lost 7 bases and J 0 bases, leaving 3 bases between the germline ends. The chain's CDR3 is CASITNTGELFF. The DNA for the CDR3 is TGTGCCAGCATAACGAACACCGGGGAGCTGTTTTTT.

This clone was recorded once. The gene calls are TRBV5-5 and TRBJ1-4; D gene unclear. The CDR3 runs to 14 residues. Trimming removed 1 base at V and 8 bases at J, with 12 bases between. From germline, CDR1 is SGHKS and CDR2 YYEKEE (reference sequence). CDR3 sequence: CASSLRRTVEKLFF. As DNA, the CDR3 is TGTGCCAGCAGCTTGCGGCGCACAGTCGAAAAACTGTTTTTT.